This T cell receptor beta chain appears in the sequencing data of a study of blood T cells in healthy people across ages. Combining a sample-barcoded 5' primer with a J-beta primer mix, a second PCR ran for about 6 to 11 cycles. TCRdb recomputed calls from the 5' RACE reads with MiXCR, one row per CDR3 protein. The sample includes about 1.8 million distinct CDR3 sequences, roughly 52% of them seen just once. V trimming: 5 bases; J trimming: 2 bases; junction bases outside the gene matches: 7. The CDR3 is 17 residues long. Germline values: CDR1 SGHAT, CDR2 FQNNGV. This chain joins TRBV11-2 and TRBJ2-3, with 13 bases identical to TRBD2. Sequencing was performed on blood. The source is a middle-aged woman in good health. CDR3: CASSPPGLAGPTDTQYF. In DNA, the CDR3 is TGTGCCAGCAGCCCCCCGGGACTAGCGGGACCCACAGATACGCAGTATTTT. The variable domain in full, completed from reference TRBV11-2 and TRBJ2-3, reads EAGVAQSPRYKIIEKRQSVAFWCNPISGHATLYWYQQILGQGPKLLIQFQNNGVVDDSQLPKDRFSAERLKGVDSTLKIQPAKLEDSAVYLCASSPPGLAGPTDTQYFGPGTRLTVL.